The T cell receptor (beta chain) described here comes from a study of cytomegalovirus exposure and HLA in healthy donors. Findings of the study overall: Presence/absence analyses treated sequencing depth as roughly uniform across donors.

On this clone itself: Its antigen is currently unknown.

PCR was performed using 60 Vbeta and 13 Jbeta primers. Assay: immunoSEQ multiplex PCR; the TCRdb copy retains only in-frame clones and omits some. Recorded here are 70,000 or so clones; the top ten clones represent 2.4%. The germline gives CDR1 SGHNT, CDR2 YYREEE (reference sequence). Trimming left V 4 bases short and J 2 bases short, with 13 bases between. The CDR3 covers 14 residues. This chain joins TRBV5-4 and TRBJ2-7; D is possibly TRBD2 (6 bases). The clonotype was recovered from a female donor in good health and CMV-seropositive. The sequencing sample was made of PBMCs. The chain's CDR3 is CASSPGLPPYEQYF. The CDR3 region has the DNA TGTGCCAGCAGCCCGGGACTTCCTCCCTACGAGCAGTACTTC.